This T cell receptor beta chain was found in a study of cytomegalovirus exposure and HLA in healthy donors. For the study at large: The use of the same platform for the roughly 110 validation repertoires and the roughly 630 first-cohort repertoires was reported by a later analysis.

In the case of this clone: Its specificity is not known.

Libraries were prepared by immunoSEQ multiplex PCR; TCRdb keeps only in-frame clonotypes and omits some of them. The sample consists of about 98,000 clones, roughly 85% of them appearing once. Germline V gene sequence: CDR1 MNHEY, CDR2 SVGAGI. This CDR3 has 14 residues. Trimming took off 5 bases at V and 10 bases at J, with 18 bases between the two ends. The donors were members of the approximately 120-subject validation cohort (separate from the approximately 650-subject first cohort). Points from the study as a whole: There were some public TCRs occurring in many donors, but most TCR sequences were rare. In vitro checks showed that a few CMV-associated chains really do target CMV antigens.

The specimen sequenced was PBMCs. The receptor was derived from a woman aged 25 to 39 in good health and CMV-seronegative. This chain uses TRBV6-5 with TRBJ2-4; possible D gene TRBD2, 6 bases. CDR3 amino acids: CASSQLAPGWIQYF. The CDR3 DNA is TGTGCCAGCAGTCAACTAGCCCCTGGGTGGATTCAGTACTTC.